This T cell receptor beta chain is from a study of blood T cells in healthy people across ages (dated by TCRdb to between 2015 and 2017). In terms of the full investigation: In model experiments, template switching captured roughly one uniquely barcoded TCR beta cDNA molecule for every two T cells. Using deep sequencing normalized with unique cDNA molecular identifiers, the study measured how TCR beta repertoire diversity changes with age. Donors were grouped into four age groups: young (average 16 years), middle-aged (approximately 41), aged (around 66) and long-lived (just over 80). Donors of different ages were randomly distributed across sequencing lanes to avoid experimental bias. The study analyzed two additional independent replicas of 1 million unique cDNA reads from the same blood draw for two donors, one aged 18 to 30 and one aged 80 or older. Results the study describes overall, beyond this receptor: Bulk unsorted PBMC profiling prevented conclusive comparison of naive and antigen-experienced compartments. Estimates of total diversity based on one million sequenced T cells were regarded as lower bounds and as underestimates. The percentage of naive T cells measured by flow cytometry correlated strongly with observed TCR beta diversity. As age increased, observed TCR beta diversity per million T cells dropped in a roughly linear way, and a significant reduction was already evident by age about 40. Compared with the aged group, more naive CD4+ T cells, fewer expanded clones and increased TCR diversity were shown by the long-lived group, suggesting age selection. The CMV infection status of donors was not known, potentially confounding age-related changes in expanded clonotypes.

The donors were some 36 Caucasian individuals from Russia, aged 6 to 90 years, who were systemically healthy. Around 9.7 milliliters of peripheral blood were collected from each donor into EDTA-treated Vacutainer tubes. Ficoll-Paque density-gradient centrifugation was used to isolate PBMCs, with at least 7 million obtained per sample. Total RNA was extracted from PBMCs with Trizol reagent, with at least 5 micrograms obtained per sample. Naive CD45RAhigh/CD27high T cell percentages were measured by flow cytometry on a PBMC aliquot from every donor. As to this clonotype: The target of this receptor is not known. One base away there is no much larger clone; base qualities are not given.

The protocol used for the library was 5' RACE. The listed sequencing device is Illumina HiSeq 2500. A second PCR of about 7 to 12 cycles was run with a J-beta primer mix and a sample-barcoded 5' primer. A template-switch 5' adaptor carrying 12 random nucleotides introduced a unique molecular identifier onto each TCR beta cDNA molecule. Each sample yielded at least 3 million CDR3-containing paired-end reads. The Mint cDNA synthesis kit, primed by a TRBC-specific oligonucleotide, was used to synthesize first-strand cDNA from all RNA. Following uracil-DNA glycosylase treatment, a first 18-cycle PCR with universal primers M1SS and BC2_uni_R was performed on all cDNA. The study's own analysis went as follows. Normalization of each sample was performed by random selection of 1 million high-quality reads, each carrying a distinct molecular identifier. Instead of being binned into consensus sequences, reads that shared molecular identifiers were thrown out. CDR3 identification, clonotype clustering and error correction used MiTCR with a Q25 quality threshold and the strictest error-elimination algorithm. Lower-bound total TCR beta diversity was estimated with a nonparametric unseen species model using Euler transformation. The public reads were quality trimmed at Q25 with fastp and then assembled into clones with MiXCR by TCRdb, keeping productive beta chains. Rows matching on CDR3 protein sequence are summarized as one entry with the most common DNA and genes. These V and J calls rely on TCRdb rather than the paper's analysis. The sample yields some 1.5 million distinct CDR3 sequences; roughly 27% were counted once. In total, the top ten clones hold less than 9.5% of the sample.

This TCR came from a woman under 40 in good health. The sequenced sample was blood.

The CDR3 protein: CASSPEGSGATQYF. At the DNA level, the sequence is TGTGCCAGCAGTCCAGAGGGTTCGGGGGCAACCCAGTACTTC. The chain uses TRBV12-3 or TRBV12-4 and TRBJ2-5; the D match is possibly TRBD1 or TRBD2, with 6 bases aligned in each. The V and J ends are trimmed by 5 bases and 8 bases, leaving 18 bases between them. Including cysteine and phenylalanine, the CDR3 has 14 amino acids. The DNA shown is the 42-base CDR3, in frame from base 1.